This T cell receptor beta chain was sequenced during a study of CD8 T cells in ankylosing spondylitis. Regarding the study as a whole: Disease-associated clonotypes exhibited CD8+ identity and were relatively infrequent in peripheral blood. Made up of eight or nine highly homologous variants, a TCR beta motif appeared characteristic of ankylosing spondylitis blood. Previous work reported some of these motif variants in the synovial fluid and blood of reactive arthritis.

Preparation of TCR beta libraries was done by quantitative 5'-RACE with molecular barcodes. TCRdb itself ran the 5' RACE reads through MiXCR, one entry per CDR3 protein. The sample has more than 150,000 distinct CDR3 sequences; 10% to 15% are singletons. Per germline, CDR1 SGHDT and CDR2 YYEEEE. The CDR3 totals 18 residues. V shed 5 bases, J shed 9 bases, and the junction held 19 bases outside the gene matches. The table lists this clonotype with a few counts. What it binds is unknown. The sequencing input was blood, either unsorted or a sorted T cell fraction (not recorded which). The source of this sequence is a female donor with ankylosing spondylitis or in good health (not recorded which). This chain connects TRBV5-6 to TRBJ2-2; TRBD2 aligns across 10 bases. The CDR3 sequence is CASRKDRAGGLIGRELFF. CDR3 DNA sequence: TGTGCCAGCAGAAAGGACAGAGCGGGAGGGCTTATCGGCCGGGAGCTGTTTTTT.